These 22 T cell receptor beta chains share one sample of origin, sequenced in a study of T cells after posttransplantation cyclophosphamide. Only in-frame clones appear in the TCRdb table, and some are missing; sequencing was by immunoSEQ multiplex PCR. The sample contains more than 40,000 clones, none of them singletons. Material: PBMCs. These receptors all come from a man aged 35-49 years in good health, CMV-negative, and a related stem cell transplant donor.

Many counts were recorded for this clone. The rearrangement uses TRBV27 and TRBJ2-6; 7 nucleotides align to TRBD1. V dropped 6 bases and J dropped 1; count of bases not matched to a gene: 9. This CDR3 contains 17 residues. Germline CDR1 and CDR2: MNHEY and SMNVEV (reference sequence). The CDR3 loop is CASSRTGDLSGANVLTF. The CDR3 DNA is TGTGCCAGCAGCCGAACAGGGGACCTGTCTGGGGCCAACGTCCTGACTTTC.

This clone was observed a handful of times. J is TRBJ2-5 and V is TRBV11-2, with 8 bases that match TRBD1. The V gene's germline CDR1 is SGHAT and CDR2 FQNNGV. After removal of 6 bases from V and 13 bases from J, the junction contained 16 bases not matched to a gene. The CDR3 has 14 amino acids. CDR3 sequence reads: CASRGGTGPTVTYF. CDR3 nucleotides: TGTGCCAGCAGAGGAGGGACAGGACCGACCGTGACGTACTTC.

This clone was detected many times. CDR3 sequence: CASGDTGGPSDTQYF. The CDR3 DNA reads TGTGCCAGCGGAGACACAGGGGGCCCCTCAGATACGCAGTATTTT. The J gene is TRBJ2-3, the V gene TRBV5-6; 9 bases match TRBD1. The CDR3 length is 15 residues. Germline CDR1 reads SGHDT; CDR2 reads YYEEEE. Trimming removed 7 bases from V and 4 bases from J; junction bases left unmatched: 10.

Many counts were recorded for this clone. DNA of the CDR3: TGTGCCAGCAGTACACTGACAGTAAACTATGGCTACACCTTC. Translated, it gives CASSTLTVNYGYTF. The V gene is TRBV28, the J gene TRBJ1-2, with D maybe TRBD1 (5 bases). This CDR3 is built from 14 residues. Germline lookup yields CDR1 MDHEN and CDR2 SYDVKM. Trimming left V 5 bases short and J 2 bases short, with 12 bases between.

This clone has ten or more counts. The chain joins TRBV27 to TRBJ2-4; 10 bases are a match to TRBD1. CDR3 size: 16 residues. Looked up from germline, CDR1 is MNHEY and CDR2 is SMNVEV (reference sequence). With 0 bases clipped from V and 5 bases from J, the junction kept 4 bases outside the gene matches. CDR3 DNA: TGTGCCAGCAGTTTATCGAGACAGGGGGCCCAAAACATTCAGTACTTC. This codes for CASSLSRQGAQNIQYF.

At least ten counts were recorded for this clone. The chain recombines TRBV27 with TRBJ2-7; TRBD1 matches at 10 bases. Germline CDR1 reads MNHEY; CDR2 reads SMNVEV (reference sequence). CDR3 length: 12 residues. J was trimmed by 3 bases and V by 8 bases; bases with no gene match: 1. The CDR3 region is CASWTGGYEQYF. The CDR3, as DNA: TGTGCCAGCTGGACAGGGGGCTACGAGCAGTACTTC.

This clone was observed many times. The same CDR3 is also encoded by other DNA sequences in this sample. The CDR3 sequence is CASSRGTGSYEQYF. DNA of the CDR3: TGTGCCAGCAGCCGCGGGACAGGGTCGTACGAGCAGTACTTC. The chain carries TRBV5-4 and TRBJ2-7; 9 bases fit TRBD1. The CDR3 has 14 residues. Germline loops: CDR1 SGHNT, CDR2 YYREEE (reference sequence). V shed 4 bases, J shed 4 bases, and the junction held 6 bases outside the gene matches.

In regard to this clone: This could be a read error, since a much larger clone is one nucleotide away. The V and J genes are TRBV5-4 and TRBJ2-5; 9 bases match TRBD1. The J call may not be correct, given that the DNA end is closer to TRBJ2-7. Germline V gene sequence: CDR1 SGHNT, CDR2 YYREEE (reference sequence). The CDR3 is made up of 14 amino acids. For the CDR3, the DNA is TGTGCCAGCAGCTTACAGGGGGCGTCCTACGAGCAGTACTTC. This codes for CASSLQGASYEQYF.

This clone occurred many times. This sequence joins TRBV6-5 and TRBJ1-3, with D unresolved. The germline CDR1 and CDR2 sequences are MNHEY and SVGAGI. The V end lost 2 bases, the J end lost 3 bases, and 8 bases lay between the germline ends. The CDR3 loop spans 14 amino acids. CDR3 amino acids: CASSYRRGGNTIYF. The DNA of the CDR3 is TGTGCCAGCAGTTACAGACGGGGTGGAAACACCATATATTTT.

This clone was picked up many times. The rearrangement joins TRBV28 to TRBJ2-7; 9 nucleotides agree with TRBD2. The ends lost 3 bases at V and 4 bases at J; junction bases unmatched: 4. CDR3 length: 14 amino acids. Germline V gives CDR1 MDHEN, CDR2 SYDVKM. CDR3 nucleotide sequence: TGTGCCAGCAGTTTCTTAGCGGGAGAGTACGAGCAGTACTTC. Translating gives CASSFLAGEYEQYF.

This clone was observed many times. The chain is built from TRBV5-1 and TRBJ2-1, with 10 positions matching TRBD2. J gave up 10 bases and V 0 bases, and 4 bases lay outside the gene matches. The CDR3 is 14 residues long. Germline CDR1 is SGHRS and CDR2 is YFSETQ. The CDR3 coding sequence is TGCGCCAGCAGCTTGGCGGTAGCGGGAGGAGAGCAGTTCTTC. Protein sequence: CASSLAVAGGEQFF.

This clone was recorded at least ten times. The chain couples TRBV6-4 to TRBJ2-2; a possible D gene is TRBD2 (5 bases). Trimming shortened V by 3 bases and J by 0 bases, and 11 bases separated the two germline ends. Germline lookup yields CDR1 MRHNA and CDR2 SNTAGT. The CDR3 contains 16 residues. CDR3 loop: CASSEGVGSNTGELFF. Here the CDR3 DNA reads TGTGCCAGCAGTGAGGGAGTGGGGTCGAACACCGGGGAGCTGTTTTTT.

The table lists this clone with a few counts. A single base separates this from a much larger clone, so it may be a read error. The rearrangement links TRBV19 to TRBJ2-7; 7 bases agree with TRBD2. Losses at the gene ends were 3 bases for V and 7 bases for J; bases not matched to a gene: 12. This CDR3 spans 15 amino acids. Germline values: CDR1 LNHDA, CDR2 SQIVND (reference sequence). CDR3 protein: CASSISGRVVREQYF. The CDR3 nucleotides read TGTGCCAGTAGTATCTCTGGGAGGGTCGTGAGGGAGCAGTACTTC. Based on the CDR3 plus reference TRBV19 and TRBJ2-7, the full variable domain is DGGITQSPKYLFRKEGQNVTLSCEQNLNHDAMYWYRQDPGQGLRLIYYSQIVNDFQKGDIAEGYSVSREKKESFPLTVTSAQKNPTAFYLCASSISGRVVREQYFGPGTRLTVT.

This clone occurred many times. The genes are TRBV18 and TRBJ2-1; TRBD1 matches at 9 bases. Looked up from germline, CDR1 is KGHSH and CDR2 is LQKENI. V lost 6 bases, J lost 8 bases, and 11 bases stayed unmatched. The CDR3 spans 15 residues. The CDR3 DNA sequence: TGTGCCAGCTCGTCGGGACAGGGAATGGTGGATGAGCAGTTCTTC. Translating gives CASSSGQGMVDEQFF.

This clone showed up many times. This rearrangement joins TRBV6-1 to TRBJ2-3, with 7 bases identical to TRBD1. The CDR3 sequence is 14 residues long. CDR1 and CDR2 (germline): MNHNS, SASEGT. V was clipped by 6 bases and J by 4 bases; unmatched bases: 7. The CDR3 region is CASSRQGLSDTQYF. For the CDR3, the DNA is TGTGCCAGCAGCCGACAGGGTCTTTCAGATACGCAGTATTTT.

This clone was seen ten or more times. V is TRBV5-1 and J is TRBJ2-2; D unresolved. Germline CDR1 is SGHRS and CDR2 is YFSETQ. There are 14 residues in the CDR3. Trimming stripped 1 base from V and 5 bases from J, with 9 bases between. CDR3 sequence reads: CASSLHALTGELFF. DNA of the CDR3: TGCGCCAGCAGCTTGCACGCGCTGACCGGGGAGCTGTTTTTT.

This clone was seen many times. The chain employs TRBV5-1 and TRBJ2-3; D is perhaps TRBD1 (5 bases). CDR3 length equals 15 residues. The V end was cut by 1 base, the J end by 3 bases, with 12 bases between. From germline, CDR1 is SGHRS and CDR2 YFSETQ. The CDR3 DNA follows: TGCGCCAGCAGCTTGAATTTTCAGGGAACAGATACGCAGTATTTT. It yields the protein CASSLNFQGTDTQYF.

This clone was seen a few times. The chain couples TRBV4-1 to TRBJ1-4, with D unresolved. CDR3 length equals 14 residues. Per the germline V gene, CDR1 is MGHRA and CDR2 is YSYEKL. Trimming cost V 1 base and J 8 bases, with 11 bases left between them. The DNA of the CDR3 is TGCGCCAGCAGCCAAGTCAGGACGGGAGAAAAACTGTTTTTT. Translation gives CASSQVRTGEKLFF.

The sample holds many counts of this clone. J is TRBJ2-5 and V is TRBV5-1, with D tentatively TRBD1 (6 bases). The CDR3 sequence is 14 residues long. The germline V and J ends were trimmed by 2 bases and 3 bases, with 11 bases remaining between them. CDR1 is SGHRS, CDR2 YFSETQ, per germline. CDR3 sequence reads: CASSFGQPEETQYF. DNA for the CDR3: TGCGCCAGCAGCTTTGGACAGCCAGAAGAGACCCAGTACTTC. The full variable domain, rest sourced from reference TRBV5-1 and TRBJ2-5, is KAGVTQTPRYLIKTRGQQVTLSCSPISGHRSVSWYQQTPGQGLQFLFEYFSETQRNKGNFPGRFSGRQFSNSRSEMNVSTLELGDSALYLCASSFGQPEETQYFGPGTRLLVL.

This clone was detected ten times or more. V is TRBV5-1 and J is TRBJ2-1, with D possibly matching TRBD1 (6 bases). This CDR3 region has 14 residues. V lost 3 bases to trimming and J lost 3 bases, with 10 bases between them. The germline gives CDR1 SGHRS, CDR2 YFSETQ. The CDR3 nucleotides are TGCGCCAGCAGCTACCGGGACAACTACAATGAGCAGTTCTTC. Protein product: CASSYRDNYNEQFF.

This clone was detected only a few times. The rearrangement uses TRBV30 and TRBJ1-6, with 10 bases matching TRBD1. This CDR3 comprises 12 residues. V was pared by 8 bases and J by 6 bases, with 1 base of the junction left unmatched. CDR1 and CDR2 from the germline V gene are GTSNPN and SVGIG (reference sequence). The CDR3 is CAGDRGNSPLHF. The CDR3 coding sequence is TGTGCCGGGGACAGGGGTAATTCACCCCTCCACTTT.

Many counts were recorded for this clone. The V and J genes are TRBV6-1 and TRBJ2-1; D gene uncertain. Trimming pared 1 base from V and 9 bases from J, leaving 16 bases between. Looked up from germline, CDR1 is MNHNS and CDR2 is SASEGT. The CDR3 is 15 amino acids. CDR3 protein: CASSEVGEALFEQFF. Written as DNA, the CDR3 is TGTGCCAGCAGTGAAGTAGGTGAGGCTCTATTTGAGCAGTTCTTC.